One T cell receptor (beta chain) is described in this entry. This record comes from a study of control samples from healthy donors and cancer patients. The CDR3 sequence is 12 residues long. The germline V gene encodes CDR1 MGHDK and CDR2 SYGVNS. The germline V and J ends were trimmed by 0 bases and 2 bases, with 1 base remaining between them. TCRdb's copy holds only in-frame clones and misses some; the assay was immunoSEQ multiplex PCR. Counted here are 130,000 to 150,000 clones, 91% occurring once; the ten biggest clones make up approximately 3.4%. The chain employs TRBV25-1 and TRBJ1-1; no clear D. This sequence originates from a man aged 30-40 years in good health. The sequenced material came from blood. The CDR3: CASSEYNTEAFF. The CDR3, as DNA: TGTGCCAGCAGTGAATATAACACTGAAGCTTTCTTT.